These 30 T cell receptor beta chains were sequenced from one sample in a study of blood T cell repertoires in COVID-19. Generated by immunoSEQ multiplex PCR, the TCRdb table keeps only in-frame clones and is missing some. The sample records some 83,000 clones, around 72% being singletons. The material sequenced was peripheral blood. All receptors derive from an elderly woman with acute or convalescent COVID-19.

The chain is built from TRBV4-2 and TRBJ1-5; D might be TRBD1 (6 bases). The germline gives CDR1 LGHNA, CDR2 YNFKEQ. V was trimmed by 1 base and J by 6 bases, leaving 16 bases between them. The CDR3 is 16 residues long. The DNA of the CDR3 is TGTGCCAGCAGCCAAGGGATGGGGGCGCCGGGTCAGCCCCAGCATTTT. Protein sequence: CASSQGMGAPGQPQHF.

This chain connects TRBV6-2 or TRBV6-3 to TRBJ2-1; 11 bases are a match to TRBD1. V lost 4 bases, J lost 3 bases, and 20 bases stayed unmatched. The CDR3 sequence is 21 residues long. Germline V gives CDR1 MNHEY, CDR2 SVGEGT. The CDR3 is CASSFRPIGQGALVGYNEQFF. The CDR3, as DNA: TGTGCCAGCAGTTTCCGTCCAATAGGACAGGGGGCATTGGTAGGCTACAATGAGCAGTTCTTC.

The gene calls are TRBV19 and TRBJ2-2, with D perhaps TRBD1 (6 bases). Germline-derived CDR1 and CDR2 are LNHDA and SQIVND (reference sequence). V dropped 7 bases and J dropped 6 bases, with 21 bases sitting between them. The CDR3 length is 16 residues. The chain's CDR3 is CASTFSGQGWSGELFF. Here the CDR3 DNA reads TGTGCCAGTACTTTCTCCGGGCAGGGGTGGTCCGGGGAGCTGTTTTTT. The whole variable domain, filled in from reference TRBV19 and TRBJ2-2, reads DGGITQSPKYLFRKEGQNVTLSCEQNLNHDAMYWYRQDPGQGLRLIYYSQIVNDFQKGDIAEGYSVSREKKESFPLTVTSAQKNPTAFYLCASTFSGQGWSGELFFGEGSRLTVL.

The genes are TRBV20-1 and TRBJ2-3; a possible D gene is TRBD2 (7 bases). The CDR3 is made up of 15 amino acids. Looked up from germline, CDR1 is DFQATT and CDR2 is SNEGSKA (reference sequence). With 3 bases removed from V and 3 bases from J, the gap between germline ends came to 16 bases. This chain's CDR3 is CSASHRGGLTDTQYF. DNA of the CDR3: TGCAGTGCTAGTCATAGGGGGGGCTTGACAGATACGCAGTATTTT.

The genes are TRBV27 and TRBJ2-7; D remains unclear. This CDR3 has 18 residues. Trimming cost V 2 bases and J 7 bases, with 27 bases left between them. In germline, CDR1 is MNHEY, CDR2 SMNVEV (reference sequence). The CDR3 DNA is TGTGCCAGCAGTTTAAGAGTATATAGAGAAAAACCCTCTAGAGAGCAGTACTTC. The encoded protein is CASSLRVYREKPSREQYF.

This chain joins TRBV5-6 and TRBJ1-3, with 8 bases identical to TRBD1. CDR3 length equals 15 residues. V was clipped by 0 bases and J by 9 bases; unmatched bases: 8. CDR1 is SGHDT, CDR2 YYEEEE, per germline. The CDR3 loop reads CASSLVGRGRGTIYF. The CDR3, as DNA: TGTGCCAGCAGCTTGGTGGGCAGGGGGCGAGGCACCATATATTTT.

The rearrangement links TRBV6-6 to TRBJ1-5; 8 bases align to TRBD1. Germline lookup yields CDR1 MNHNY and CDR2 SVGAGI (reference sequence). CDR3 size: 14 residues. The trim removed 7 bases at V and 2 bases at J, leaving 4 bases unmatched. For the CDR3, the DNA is TGTGCCAGCAACCAACAGGGGGGCAATCAGCCCCAGCATTTT. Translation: CASNQQGGNQPQHF.

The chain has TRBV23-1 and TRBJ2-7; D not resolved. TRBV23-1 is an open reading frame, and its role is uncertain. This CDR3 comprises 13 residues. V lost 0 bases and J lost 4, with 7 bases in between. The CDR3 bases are TGCGCCAGCAGTCAATCGTCGGAGTACGAGCAGTACTTC. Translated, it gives CASSQSSEYEQYF.

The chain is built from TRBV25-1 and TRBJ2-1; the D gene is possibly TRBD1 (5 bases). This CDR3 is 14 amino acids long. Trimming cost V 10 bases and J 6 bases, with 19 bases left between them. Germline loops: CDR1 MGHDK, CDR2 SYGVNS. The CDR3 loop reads CATTDTTTFNEQFF. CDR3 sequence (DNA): TGTGCCACCACGGACACAACCACCTTCAATGAGCAGTTCTTC.

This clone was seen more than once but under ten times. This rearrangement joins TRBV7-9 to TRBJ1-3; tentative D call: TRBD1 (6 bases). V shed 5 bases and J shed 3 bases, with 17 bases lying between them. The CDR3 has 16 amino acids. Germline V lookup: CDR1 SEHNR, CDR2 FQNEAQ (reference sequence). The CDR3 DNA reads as TGTGCCAGCAGCCCAGTGGGGGGGGCGCGTGGAAACACCATATATTTT. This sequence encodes CASSPVGGARGNTIYF.

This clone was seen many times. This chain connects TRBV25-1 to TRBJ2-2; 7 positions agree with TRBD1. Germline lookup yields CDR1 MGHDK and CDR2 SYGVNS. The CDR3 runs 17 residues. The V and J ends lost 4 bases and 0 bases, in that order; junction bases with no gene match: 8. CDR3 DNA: TGTGCCAGCAGTGGCTTAGACAGGGCTACGAACACCGGGGAGCTGTTTTTT. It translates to CASSGLDRATNTGELFF.

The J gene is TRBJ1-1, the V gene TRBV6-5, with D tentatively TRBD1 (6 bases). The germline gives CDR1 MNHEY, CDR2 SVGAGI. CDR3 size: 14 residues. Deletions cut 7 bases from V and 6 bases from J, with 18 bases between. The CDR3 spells CASIGPGDISEAFF. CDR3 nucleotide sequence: TGTGCCAGCATAGGGCCAGGGGATATATCTGAAGCTTTCTTT.

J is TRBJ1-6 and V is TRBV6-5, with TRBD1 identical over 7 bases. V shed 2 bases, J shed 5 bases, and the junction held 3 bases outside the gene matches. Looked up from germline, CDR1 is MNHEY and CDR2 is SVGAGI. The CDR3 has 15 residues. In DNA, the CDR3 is TGTGCCAGCAGTTACGGGGGACAGAATAATTCACCCCTCCACTTT. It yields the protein CASSYGGQNNSPLHF.

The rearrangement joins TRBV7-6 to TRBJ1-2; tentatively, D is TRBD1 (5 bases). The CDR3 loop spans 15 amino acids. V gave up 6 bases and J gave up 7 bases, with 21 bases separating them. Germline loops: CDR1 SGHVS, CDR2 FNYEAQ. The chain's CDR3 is CASRDYRQGSAGYTF. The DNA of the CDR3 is TGTGCCAGCAGGGACTACAGGCAGGGTTCTGCTGGCTACACCTTC.

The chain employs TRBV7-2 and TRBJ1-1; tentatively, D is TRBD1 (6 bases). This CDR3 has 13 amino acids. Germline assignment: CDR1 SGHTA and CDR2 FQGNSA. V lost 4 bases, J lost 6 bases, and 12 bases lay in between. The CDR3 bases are TGTGCCAGCAGCTCCTACAGGGACCCTGAAGCTTTCTTT. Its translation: CASSSYRDPEAFF.

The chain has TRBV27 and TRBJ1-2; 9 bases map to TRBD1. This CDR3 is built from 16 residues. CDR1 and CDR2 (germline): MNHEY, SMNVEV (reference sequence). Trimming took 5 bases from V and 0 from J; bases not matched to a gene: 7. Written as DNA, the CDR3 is TGTGCCAGCAGTCCAGGGACAGGGAGAGCTAACTATGGCTACACCTTC. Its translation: CASSPGTGRANYGYTF.

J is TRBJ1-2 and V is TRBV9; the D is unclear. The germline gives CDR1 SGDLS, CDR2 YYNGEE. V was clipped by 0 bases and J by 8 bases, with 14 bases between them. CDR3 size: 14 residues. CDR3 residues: CASSVDLQRMGYTF. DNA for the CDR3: TGTGCCAGCAGCGTAGATCTGCAGCGTATGGGCTACACCTTC.

The CDR3 spells CASSRQGGSSEAFF. The CDR3, as DNA: TGTGCCAGCAGCCGACAGGGGGGAAGTTCTGAAGCTTTCTTT. V gene TRBV7-9 combines with J gene TRBJ1-1; 9 bases align to TRBD1. V was clipped by 5 bases and J by 6 bases; unmatched bases: 7. The CDR3 runs 14 residues. Germline CDR1 and CDR2: SEHNR and FQNEAQ (reference sequence).

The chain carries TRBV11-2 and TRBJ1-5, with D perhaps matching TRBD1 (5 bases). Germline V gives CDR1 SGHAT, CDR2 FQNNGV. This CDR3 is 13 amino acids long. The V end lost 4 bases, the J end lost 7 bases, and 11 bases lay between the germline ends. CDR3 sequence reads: CASSYRRGQPQHF. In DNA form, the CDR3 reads TGTGCCAGCAGCTACCGACGGGGGCAGCCCCAGCATTTT.

The CDR3 coding sequence is TGTGCCAGCAGCCAAGAAAGGGGGACAGGGGTCGTGGAAAAACTGTTTTTT. This encodes CASSQERGTGVVEKLFF. J is TRBJ1-4 and V is TRBV3-1 (or the pseudogene TRBV3-2); 10 bases map to TRBD1. Germline CDR1 LGHDT, CDR2 YNNKEL (reference sequence). Unmatched junction bases numbered 9, after V lost 0 bases and J lost 8 bases. This CDR3 is built from 17 residues.

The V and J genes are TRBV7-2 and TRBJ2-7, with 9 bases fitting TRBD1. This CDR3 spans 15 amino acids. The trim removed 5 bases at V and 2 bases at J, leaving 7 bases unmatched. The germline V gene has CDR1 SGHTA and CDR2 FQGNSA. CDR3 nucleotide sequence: TGTGCCAGCAGCGACGGGACAGGGTGGACCTACGAGCAGTACTTC. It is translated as CASSDGTGWTYEQYF.

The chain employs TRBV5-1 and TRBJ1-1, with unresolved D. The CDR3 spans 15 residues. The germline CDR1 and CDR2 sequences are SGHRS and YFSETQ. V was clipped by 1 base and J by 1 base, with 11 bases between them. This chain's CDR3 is CASSLNPAGNTEAFF. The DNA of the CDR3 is TGCGCCAGCAGCTTGAACCCCGCAGGGAACACTGAAGCTTTCTTT.

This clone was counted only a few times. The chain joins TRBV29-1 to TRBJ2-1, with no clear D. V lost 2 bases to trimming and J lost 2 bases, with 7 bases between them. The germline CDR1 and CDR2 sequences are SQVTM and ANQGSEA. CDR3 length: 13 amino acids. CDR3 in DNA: TGCAGCGTTGAACCAATTCCCTACAATGAGCAGTTCTTC. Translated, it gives CSVEPIPYNEQFF.

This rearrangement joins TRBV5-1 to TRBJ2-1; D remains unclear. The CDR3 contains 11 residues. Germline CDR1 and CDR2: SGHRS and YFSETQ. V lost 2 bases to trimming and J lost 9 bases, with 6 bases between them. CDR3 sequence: CASSFISEQFF. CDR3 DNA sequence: TGCGCCAGCAGCTTCATCAGTGAGCAGTTCTTC. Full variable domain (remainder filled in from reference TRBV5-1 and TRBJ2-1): KAGVTQTPRYLIKTRGQQVTLSCSPISGHRSVSWYQQTPGQGLQFLFEYFSETQRNKGNFPGRFSGRQFSNSRSEMNVSTLELGDSALYLCASSFISEQFFGPGTRLTVL.

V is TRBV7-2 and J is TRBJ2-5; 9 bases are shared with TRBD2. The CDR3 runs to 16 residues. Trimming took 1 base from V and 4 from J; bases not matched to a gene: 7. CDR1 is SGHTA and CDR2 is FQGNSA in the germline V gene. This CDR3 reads CASSLGGGARGETQYF. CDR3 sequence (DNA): TGTGCCAGCAGCTTAGGCGGGGGGGCCCGGGGAGAGACCCAGTACTTC.

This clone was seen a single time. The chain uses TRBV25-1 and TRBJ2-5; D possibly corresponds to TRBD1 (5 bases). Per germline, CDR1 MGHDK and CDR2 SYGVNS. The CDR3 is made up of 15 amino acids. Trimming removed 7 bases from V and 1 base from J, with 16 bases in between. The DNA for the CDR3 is TGTGCCAGCAAACACCTTTACCAGGGCCAAGAGACCCAGTACTTC. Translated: CASKHLYQGQETQYF.

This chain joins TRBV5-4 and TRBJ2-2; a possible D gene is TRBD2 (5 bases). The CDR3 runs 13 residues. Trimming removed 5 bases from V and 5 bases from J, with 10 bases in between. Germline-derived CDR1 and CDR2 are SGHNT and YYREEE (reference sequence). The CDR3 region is CASRPTSTGELFF. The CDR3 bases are TGTGCCAGCAGACCTACTAGTACCGGGGAGCTGTTTTTT.

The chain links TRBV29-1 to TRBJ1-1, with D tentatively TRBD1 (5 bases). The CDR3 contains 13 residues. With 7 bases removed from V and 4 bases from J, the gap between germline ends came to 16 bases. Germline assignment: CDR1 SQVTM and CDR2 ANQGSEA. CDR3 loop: CSGLMGGGTEAFF. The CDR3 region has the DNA TGCAGCGGTTTGATGGGGGGGGGCACTGAAGCTTTCTTT.

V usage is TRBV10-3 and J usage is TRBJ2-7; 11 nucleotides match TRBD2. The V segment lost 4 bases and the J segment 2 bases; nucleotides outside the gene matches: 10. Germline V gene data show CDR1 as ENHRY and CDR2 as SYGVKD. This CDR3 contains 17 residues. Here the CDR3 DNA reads TGTGCCATCAGTGTTTTGTCTAGCGGGGGGAAAACCTACGAGCAGTACTTC. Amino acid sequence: CAISVLSSGGKTYEQYF.

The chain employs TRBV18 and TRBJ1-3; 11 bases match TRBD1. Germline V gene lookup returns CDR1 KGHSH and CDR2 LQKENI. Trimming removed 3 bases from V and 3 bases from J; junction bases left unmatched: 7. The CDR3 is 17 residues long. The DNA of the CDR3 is TGTGCCAGCTCACCTAGGACAGGGGGCGCCAATGGAAACACCATATATTTT. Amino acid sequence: CASSPRTGGANGNTIYF.